The rows below give T cell receptor beta chains drawn from one sample of a study of T-cell memory formation after mild COVID-19. TCRdb reanalysed the 5' RACE reads using MiXCR and keeps one entry per CDR3 protein. The table has 340,000 or so distinct CDR3 sequences, 10% to 15% seen once. The sequencing sample was made of PBMCs or a T cell subset sorted from them (not recorded which). These receptor sequences come from a man between 18 and 35 years old who had mild COVID-19 (a few samples of this study predate the infection). Cell type and time point are not known. CDR3s include the opening cysteine and the closing phenylalanine or tryptophan. D genes are given only for firm matches. Clone size is stated in some rows and not others, as once, few, many or a class when expanded.

CDR3nt,CDR3aa,abundance,v_gene,d_gene,j_gene
TGTGCCACCAGTGAATCGGGGGTTGAGACCCAGTACTTC,CATSESGVETQYF,.,TRBV24-1,.,TRBJ2-5
TGCGCCAGCCCCCAGGCCTCCTACGAGCAGTACTTC,CASPQASYEQYF,few,TRBV23-1,.,TRBJ2-7
TGTGCCAGCAGCGTAGAATTCGCGGGCTATGGCTACACCTTC,CASSVEFAGYGYTF,few,TRBV9,.,TRBJ1-2
TGCAGTGCAAACCGGGACCAAGCCGATAAGGATGGGTGCATTGAGCAGTTCTTC,CSANRDQADKDGCIEQFF,few,TRBV20-1,.,TRBJ2-1
TGTGCCAGCAGCCATGGGGCGCCTCCCGAGCAGTACTTC,CASSHGAPPEQYF,.,TRBV7-9,.,TRBJ2-7
TGTGCCAGCAGCTTACAGGGGCCCTACTCACCCCTCCACTTT,CASSLQGPYSPLHF,few,TRBV7-9,.,TRBJ1-6
TGCAGCGTAATCAGGGGGGCCACAGATACGCAGTATTTT,CSVIRGATDTQYF,.,TRBV29-1,.,TRBJ2-3
TGCGCCAGCAGCCAAGAAGGGGGTGATGATACGCAGTATTTT,CASSQEGGDDTQYF,few,TRBV4-1,.,TRBJ2-3
TGTGCCAGCAGTTACGGCCGGGAAGCTTTCTTT,CASSYGREAFF,few,TRBV6-5,.,TRBJ1-1
TGTGCCAGCAGTCCGCGCTTTACCGGGGAGCTGTTTTTT,CASSPRFTGELFF,few,TRBV28,.,TRBJ2-2
TGTGCCAGCAGTCTTCCCAGACGGGGGTCTGGAAATGAGCAGTTCTTC,CASSLPRRGSGNEQFF,.,TRBV28,.,TRBJ2-1
TGTGCCAGCTCACGGGCGCAGGGGGGGAATCAGCCCCAGCATTTT,CASSRAQGGNQPQHF,few,TRBV18,TRBD1,TRBJ1-5
TGTGCCAGCAGTCTCGGGACGGTTAGCAATCAGCCCCAGCATTTT,CASSLGTVSNQPQHF,few,TRBV12-3/TRBV12-4,.,TRBJ1-5
TGTGCCAGCAGCCAACTAGGACAGGGTTCCGGGGAGCTGTTTTTT,CASSQLGQGSGELFF,.,TRBV7-9,TRBD1,TRBJ2-2
TGTGCCAGCAGCGACCTCATCGGAGAGACCCAGTACTTC,CASSDLIGETQYF,.,TRBV7-3,.,TRBJ2-5
TGTGCCAGCAGTCTAAGATTGAGACACAATGAGCAGTTCTTC,CASSLRLRHNEQFF,few,TRBV28,.,TRBJ2-1
TGCGCCAGCATCCCCCTTCCGGGGCTGGCGGATACGCAGTATTTT,CASIPLPGLADTQYF,few,TRBV5-1,.,TRBJ2-3
TGCGCCAGCAGCCAAGATGTTACCAGGGAGTATGGCTACACCTTC,CASSQDVTREYGYTF,.,TRBV4-3,.,TRBJ1-2
TGTGCCAGCAGCTTAAGGACAGGGGGCTATACCGGGGAGCTGTTTTTT,CASSLRTGGYTGELFF,many,TRBV7-6,TRBD1,TRBJ2-2
TGTGCCAGCACCACGCCCGTAGCGGGGGGCACAGATACGCAGTATTTT,CASTTPVAGGTDTQYF,few,TRBV11-2,TRBD2,TRBJ2-3
TGTGCCAGCAGTTACGGGGCAAGAGGCTACAATGAGCAGTTCTTC,CASSYGARGYNEQFF,.,TRBV6-2/TRBV6-3,.,TRBJ2-1
TGTGCCATCAGTGAGGGGGTCGATGAGCAGTTCTTC,CAISEGVDEQFF,few,TRBV10-3,.,TRBJ2-1
TGCGCCAGCAGTGAGTCGACCACGCGGGAGACCCAGTACTTC,CASSESTTRETQYF,.,TRBV10-2,.,TRBJ2-5
TGTGCCAGCAGCTTAGTCTGGCAGGGAGCAGATACGCAGTATTTT,CASSLVWQGADTQYF,many,TRBV7-8,.,TRBJ2-3
TGTGCCAGCAGTCATGGGACAGGGACCTCACCCCTCCACTTT,CASSHGTGTSPLHF,few,TRBV6-6,TRBD1,TRBJ1-6
TGCGCCAGCAGCACGCCCCGACAGGCCGAGGGGGAGACCCAGTACTTC,CASSTPRQAEGETQYF,many,TRBV5-1,.,TRBJ2-5
TGTGCCAGCAGCTTAGCCCGGGACAGGGCGGGGGAGACCCAGTACTTC,CASSLARDRAGETQYF,.,TRBV7-2,TRBD1,TRBJ2-5
TGTGCCAGCAGTACGAGGGGGGGAAGAGAGACCCAGTACTTC,CASSTRGGRETQYF,.,TRBV7-2,.,TRBJ2-5
TGTGCCAGCAGCACAGTCTGGGGCACTGAAGCTTTCTTT,CASSTVWGTEAFF,.,TRBV6-2/TRBV6-3,.,TRBJ1-1
TGCGCCAGCAGCTCCAACAATGAAAAACTGTTTTTT,CASSSNNEKLFF,.,TRBV5-1,.,TRBJ1-4
TGTGCCAGCAGTGTAAGGCGGGAAGAGACCCAGTACTTC,CASSVRREETQYF,many,TRBV27,.,TRBJ2-5
TGTGCCAGCCGTCGAGGCTCCGATAACTATGGCTACACCTTC,CASRRGSDNYGYTF,.,TRBV27,.,TRBJ1-2
TGTGCCAGCAGTTACTGGCCCGGGACAGGGGCACCCTACGAGCAGTACTTC,CASSYWPGTGAPYEQYF,.,TRBV6-2/TRBV6-3,TRBD1,TRBJ2-7
TGTGCCAGCAGCCAAACTCCGGGGACCGCAGATACGCAGTATTTT,CASSQTPGTADTQYF,.,TRBV7-8,.,TRBJ2-3
TGTGCCAGCAGCCCTTGGGCGCTCGCCGGGGAGCTGTTTTTT,CASSPWALAGELFF,.,TRBV7-2,.,TRBJ2-2
TGTGCCAGCAGCTTGGACGCCCCCGGGGTCGATGAAAAACTGTTTTTT,CASSLDAPGVDEKLFF,few,TRBV5-4,.,TRBJ1-4
TGTGCCATCAGCTTCCAGGGGGTAAATCAGCCCCAGCATTTT,CAISFQGVNQPQHF,.,TRBV7-9,TRBD1,TRBJ1-5
TGTGCCAGGAAGGAGGGGGACAGAGACTATGGCTACACCTTC,CARKEGDRDYGYTF,few,TRBV2,TRBD1,TRBJ1-2
TGCAGCGGGTTAGTCCCCGACGCCAATGAGCAGTTCTTC,CSGLVPDANEQFF,.,TRBV29-1,.,TRBJ2-1
TGTGCCAGCTCGGCGGGACAGGGGGAACACTTC,CASSAGQGEHF,.,TRBV6-6,TRBD1,TRBJ2-7
TGCGCCAGCAGCTTGGTAGGGGGTAAGAAGACCCAGTACTTC,CASSLVGGKKTQYF,few,TRBV5-1,.,TRBJ2-5
TGTGCCAGCAGCTCATATGGCACAGGGGGCTATCAGCCCCAGCATTTT,CASSSYGTGGYQPQHF,few,TRBV5-6,TRBD1,TRBJ1-5
TGTGCCAGCAGCCCCACAGTGAACACTGAAGCTTTCTTT,CASSPTVNTEAFF,many,TRBV7-9,.,TRBJ1-1
TGTGCCAGCAGCCAAGAATGGAGCGTAGAGACCCAGTACTTC,CASSQEWSVETQYF,.,TRBV4-2,.,TRBJ2-5
TGTGCCAGCAGCCAACAGGACCAAGAGACCCAGTACTTC,CASSQQDQETQYF,.,TRBV5-5,.,TRBJ2-5
TGTGCCACCAGTGATCGTAGCCCGTCGGGGGGGCCTCTCAATGAGCAGTTCTTC,CATSDRSPSGGPLNEQFF,.,TRBV24-1,TRBD2,TRBJ2-1
TGTGCCACCAGTGATGCCGGGACAGGGTGGCATGAGCAGTTCTTC,CATSDAGTGWHEQFF,.,TRBV24-1,TRBD1,TRBJ2-1
TGTGCCAGCAGTCACCGGGGGGGTGTCACTGAAGCTTTCTTT,CASSHRGGVTEAFF,.,TRBV6-2/TRBV6-3,.,TRBJ1-1
TGTGCCAGCAGCTGGAAGCGGGGGGGCATATCAGATACGCAGTATTTT,CASSWKRGGISDTQYF,few,TRBV7-2,TRBD2,TRBJ2-3
TGCGCCAGCAGCCAAGACACCTACACCGGGGAGCTGTTTTTT,CASSQDTYTGELFF,.,TRBV4-3,.,TRBJ2-2
TGTGCCAGCAGGCGCGACGGGAACTCTGGAAACACCATATATTTT,CASRRDGNSGNTIYF,.,TRBV12-3/TRBV12-4,.,TRBJ1-3
TGCGCCAGCAGCCAACCCCTCGCGGGGAGGGCCAATACGCAGTATTTT,CASSQPLAGRANTQYF,few,TRBV4-1,TRBD2,TRBJ2-3
TGCGCCAGCAGCCCGGGGGACCTAAACACTGAAGCTTTCTTT,CASSPGDLNTEAFF,few,TRBV5-1,.,TRBJ1-1
TGTGCCAGCAGCCTCCGGAGGGCGAGCACAGATACGCAGTATTTT,CASSLRRASTDTQYF,.,TRBV6-2/TRBV6-3,.,TRBJ2-3
TGTGCCAGCAGCTTAGTAGCTTGGGATACGCAGTATTTT,CASSLVAWDTQYF,many,TRBV7-2,.,TRBJ2-3
TGTGCCAGCAGCTTACAGGGGGGAAACTATGGCTACACCTTC,CASSLQGGNYGYTF,.,TRBV7-2,TRBD1,TRBJ1-2
TGTGCCAGCAATACAGGGGAAGCAACTAATGAAAAACTGTTTTTT,CASNTGEATNEKLFF,few,TRBV12-3/TRBV12-4,TRBD1,TRBJ1-4
TGCGCCAGCAGCCAGGACGACCTAAGTGGGGATACGCAGTATTTT,CASSQDDLSGDTQYF,few,TRBV4-3,.,TRBJ2-3
TGTGCCAGCAGCGGAGGGGTAGGAGAGACCCAGTACTTC,CASSGGVGETQYF,few,TRBV11-2,.,TRBJ2-5